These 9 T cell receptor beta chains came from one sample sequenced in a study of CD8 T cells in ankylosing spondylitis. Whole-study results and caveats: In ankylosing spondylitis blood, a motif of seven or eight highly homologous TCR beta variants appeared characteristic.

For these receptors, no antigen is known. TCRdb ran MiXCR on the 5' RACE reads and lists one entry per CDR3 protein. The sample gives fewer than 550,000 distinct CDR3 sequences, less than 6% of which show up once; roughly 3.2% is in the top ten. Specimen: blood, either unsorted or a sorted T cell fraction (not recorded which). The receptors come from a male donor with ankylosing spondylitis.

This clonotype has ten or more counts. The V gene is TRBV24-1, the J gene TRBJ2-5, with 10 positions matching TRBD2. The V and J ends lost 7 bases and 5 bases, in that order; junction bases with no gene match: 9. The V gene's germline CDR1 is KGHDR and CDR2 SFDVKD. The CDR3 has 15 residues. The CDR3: CATSGSGGARETQYF. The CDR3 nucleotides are TGTGCCACCAGCGGGAGCGGGGGGGCCAGGGAGACCCAGTACTTC.

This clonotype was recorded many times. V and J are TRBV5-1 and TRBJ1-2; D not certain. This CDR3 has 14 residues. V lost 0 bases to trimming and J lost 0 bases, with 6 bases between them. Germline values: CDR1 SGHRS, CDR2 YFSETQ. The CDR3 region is CASSLGTANYGYTF. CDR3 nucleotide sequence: TGCGCCAGCAGCTTGGGGACCGCTAACTATGGCTACACCTTC.

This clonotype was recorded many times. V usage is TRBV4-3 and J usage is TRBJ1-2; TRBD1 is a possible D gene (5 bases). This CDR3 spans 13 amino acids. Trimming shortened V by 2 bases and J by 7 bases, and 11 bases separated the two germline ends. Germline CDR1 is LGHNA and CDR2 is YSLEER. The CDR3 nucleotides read TGCGCCAGCAGCCAATGGCAGGGAAGTGGCTACACCTTC. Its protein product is CASSQWQGSGYTF.

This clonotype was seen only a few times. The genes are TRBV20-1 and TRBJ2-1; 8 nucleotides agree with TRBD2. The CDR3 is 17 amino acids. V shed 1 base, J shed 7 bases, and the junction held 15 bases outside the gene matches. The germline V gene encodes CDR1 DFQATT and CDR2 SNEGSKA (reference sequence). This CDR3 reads CSARGLGLAGPGNEQFF. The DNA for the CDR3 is TGCAGTGCTAGAGGACTGGGGCTAGCGGGCCCGGGGAATGAGCAGTTCTTC.

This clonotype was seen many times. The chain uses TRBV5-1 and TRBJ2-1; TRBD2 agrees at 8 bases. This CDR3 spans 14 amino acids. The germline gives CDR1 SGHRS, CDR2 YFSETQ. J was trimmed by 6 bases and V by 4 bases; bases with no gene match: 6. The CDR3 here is CASSRWTSLNEQFF. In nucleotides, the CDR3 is TGCGCCAGCAGCCGCTGGACTAGCCTCAATGAGCAGTTCTTC.

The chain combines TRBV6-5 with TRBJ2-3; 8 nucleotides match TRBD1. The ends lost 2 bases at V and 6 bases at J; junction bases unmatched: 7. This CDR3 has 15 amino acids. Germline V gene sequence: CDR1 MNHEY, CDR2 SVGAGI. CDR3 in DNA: TGTGCCAGCAGTTACGACAGGGGAGCTCCCGATACGCAGTATTTT. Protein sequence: CASSYDRGAPDTQYF.

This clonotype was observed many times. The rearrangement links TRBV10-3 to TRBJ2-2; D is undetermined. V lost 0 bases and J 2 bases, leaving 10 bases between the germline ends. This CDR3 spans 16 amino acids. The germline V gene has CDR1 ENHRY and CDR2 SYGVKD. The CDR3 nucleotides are TGTGCCATCAGTGAGTCGACTGTTAAAAACACCGGGGAGCTGTTTTTT. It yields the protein CAISESTVKNTGELFF.

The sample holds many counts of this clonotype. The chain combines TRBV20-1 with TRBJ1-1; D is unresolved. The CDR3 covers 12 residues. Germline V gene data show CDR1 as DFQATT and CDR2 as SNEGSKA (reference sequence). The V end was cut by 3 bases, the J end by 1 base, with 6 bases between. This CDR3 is CSARRSNTEAFF. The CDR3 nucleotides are TGCAGTGCTAGGCGGTCGAACACTGAAGCTTTCTTT.

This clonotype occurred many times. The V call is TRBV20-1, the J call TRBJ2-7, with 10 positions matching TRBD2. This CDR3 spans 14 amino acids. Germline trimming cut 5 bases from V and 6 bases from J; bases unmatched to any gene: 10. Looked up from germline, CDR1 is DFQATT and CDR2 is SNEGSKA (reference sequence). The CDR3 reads CSASALAGVGEQYF. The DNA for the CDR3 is TGCAGTGCTTCGGCTCTAGCGGGAGTAGGCGAGCAGTACTTC.